Listed below are T cell receptor beta chains from one sample, sequenced in a study of beta chain features in type 1 diabetes. The protocol was immunoSEQ multiplex PCR, while the TCRdb copy is restricted to in-frame clones and leaves out a portion. The sample lists roughly 140,000 clones; about 7.3% were seen once. The sequencing input was central memory CD4+ T cells from blood. Receptor source: a man aged 18 to 30 in good health. CDR3s include the opening cysteine and the closing phenylalanine or tryptophan. Fields, in order: clone size, D gene, J gene, V gene, CDR3 DNA, CDR3 protein. The D gene is left open where the match is weak. Some rows have no size entry. The others give once, few or many, or a class for an expanded clone.

clone_size: few; d_call: NA; j_call: TRBJ2-7; v_call: TRBV18; cdr3_nt: TGTGCCAGCTCACCGCAGCGGGTCAGCGAGCAGTACTTC; cdr3_aa: CASSPQRVSEQYF
clone_size: few; d_call: NA; j_call: TRBJ1-2; v_call: TRBV18; cdr3_nt: TGTGCCAGCTCACCCCCTGGGGGCGGCTATGGCTACACCTTC; cdr3_aa: CASSPPGGGYGYTF
clone_size: many; d_call: NA; j_call: TRBJ2-3; v_call: TRBV28; cdr3_nt: TGTGCCAGCAGTTTGTCGACAGCTTTCACAGATACGCAGTATTTT; cdr3_aa: CASSLSTAFTDTQYF
clone_size: NA; d_call: NA; j_call: TRBJ2-1; v_call: TRBV2; cdr3_nt: TGTGCCAGCAGGAGCGGAGGGGACTACAATGAGCAGTTCTTC; cdr3_aa: CASRSGGDYNEQFF
clone_size: many; d_call: NA; j_call: TRBJ2-7; v_call: TRBV7-9; cdr3_nt: TGTGCCAGCAGCTTAGCTGCAGGCAATTACGAGCAGTACTTC; cdr3_aa: CASSLAAGNYEQYF
clone_size: NA; d_call: NA; j_call: TRBJ2-1; v_call: TRBV9; cdr3_nt: TGTGCCAGCAGCATGGACAGCTGGGACTACTACAATGAGCAGTTCTTC; cdr3_aa: CASSMDSWDYYNEQFF
clone_size: NA; d_call: NA; j_call: TRBJ1-1; v_call: TRBV18; cdr3_nt: TGTGCCAGCTCACCTCGGGGGTCGCAGGGAGCGGGAACTGAAGCTTTCTTT; cdr3_aa: CASSPRGSQGAGTEAFF
clone_size: NA; d_call: TRBD1; j_call: TRBJ2-5; v_call: TRBV4-3; cdr3_nt: TGCGCCAGCAGCCAAGGGTTGACAGGGTACCAAGAGACCCAGTACTTC; cdr3_aa: CASSQGLTGYQETQYF
clone_size: NA; d_call: TRBD1; j_call: TRBJ2-3; v_call: TRBV9; cdr3_nt: TGTGCCAGCAGCGCATCTGACAGGGTTTCCACAGATACGCAGTATTTT; cdr3_aa: CASSASDRVSTDTQYF
clone_size: NA; d_call: NA; j_call: TRBJ1-4; v_call: TRBV7-2; cdr3_nt: TGTGCCAGCGGCCGAGGAGTCCGGGGTAATGAAAAACTGTTTTTT; cdr3_aa: CASGRGVRGNEKLFF
clone_size: NA; d_call: NA; j_call: TRBJ2-3; v_call: TRBV7-9; cdr3_nt: TGTTTGCTGAGGGCTTTCACAGATACGCAGTATTTT; cdr3_aa: CLLRAFTDTQYF
clone_size: many; d_call: NA; j_call: TRBJ2-1; v_call: TRBV29-1; cdr3_nt: TGCAGCGGCCTAACAGGGAATGAGCAGTTCTTC; cdr3_aa: CSGLTGNEQFF
clone_size: few; d_call: NA; j_call: TRBJ1-5; v_call: TRBV2; cdr3_nt: TGTGCCAGCAGCCCCGTCAATCAGCCCCAGCATTTT; cdr3_aa: CASSPVNQPQHF
clone_size: few; d_call: NA; j_call: TRBJ2-5; v_call: TRBV11-2; cdr3_nt: TGTGCCAGCAGCCCGGGGAGGCAAGAGACCCAGTACTTC; cdr3_aa: CASSPGRQETQYF
clone_size: few; d_call: NA; j_call: TRBJ2-3; v_call: TRBV7-9; cdr3_nt: TGTGCCAGCAGCGAAACTACAGATACGCAGTATTTT; cdr3_aa: CASSETTDTQYF